A selection of T cell receptor beta chains follows, all from one sample in a study of blood T cell repertoires in COVID-19. Sequencing used immunoSEQ multiplex PCR; TCRdb keeps in-frame clones, though not all of them. The sample has over 200,000 clones; around nine tenths are singletons. The sample taken for sequencing was peripheral blood. These receptors originate from a woman aged 18-29 years who had recovered from COVID-19. Both conserved end residues are part of each CDR3.

TRBV5-1,TRBJ1-1,CASSSTGQGTEAFF
TRBV9,TRBJ2-1,CASSPLWRDFNEQFF
TRBV4-2,TRBJ1-1,CASTPFLQGSVQAFF
TRBV11-1,TRBJ2-1,CASSVWTSQDEQFF
TRBV4-3,TRBJ2-1,CASSQVSGRWDEQFF
TRBV2,TRBJ2-5,CASAPEETQYF
TRBV5-1,TRBJ1-5,CASSLGHENQPQHF
TRBV7-9,TRBJ1-2,CASSLISQGVTNGYTF
TRBV11-2,TRBJ1-1,CASSSRTTEAFF
TRBV9,TRBJ1-3,CASGGLRSGNTIYF
TRBV2,TRBJ2-7,CASSVAAGGRGEQYF
TRBV7-9,TRBJ1-2,CASSLGGFGGYTF
TRBV10-3,TRBJ2-7,CAISEWTSGYEQYF
TRBV10-2,TRBJ1-2,CASSELIGYGYTF
TRBV19,TRBJ2-1,CASSTRDWRNEQFF
TRBV7-2,TRBJ2-1,CASSPGQGSYNEQFF
TRBV24-1,TRBJ1-1,CATSDPGTGGTEAFF
TRBV5-6,TRBJ2-3,CASSRTGTGKDTQYF
TRBV30,TRBJ2-2,CACGRSSGELFF
TRBV5-8,TRBJ2-3,CASRAQDTQYF
TRBV5-6,TRBJ2-7,CASSFPSGKLSYEQYF
TRBV4-2,TRBJ2-7,CASSLTAGLSYEQYF
TRBV7-2,TRBJ2-7,CASSSRGLAGAYEQYF
TRBV7-3,TRBJ2-2,CASSFLSGMVTGELFF
TRBV12-3/TRBV12-4,TRBJ1-1,CATLRGGTEAFF
TRBV9,TRBJ2-2,CASSVSGRVAGELFF
TRBV5-1,TRBJ2-2,CASSLSEDTGELFF
TRBV7-2,TRBJ1-2,CASSSGGANYGYTF
TRBV29-1,TRBJ1-2,CSVGTGIGAYGYTF
TRBV5-4,TRBJ2-5,CASSRTSGETQYF
TRBV2,TRBJ2-7,CASSDKAGSYEQYF
TRBV27,TRBJ1-1,CASSEPTQGKDTEAFF
TRBV5-6,TRBJ1-4,CASSWKPTGGAYNEKLFF
TRBV13,TRBJ2-3,CASSRRQGVRDTQYF
TRBV11-1,TRBJ1-1,CASSRQGNTEAFF
TRBV19,TRBJ2-7,CASSIMYLRSGPAYEQYF
TRBV24-1,TRBJ2-1,CATSDERTSGGYNEQFF
TRBV19,TRBJ1-3,CATGTGFGNTIYF
TRBV5-4,TRBJ2-7,CASTAGTGELAATF
TRBV28,TRBJ2-1,CASSLNSGTGSYNEQFF
TRBV19,TRBJ2-7,CASSIASGPGEQYF
TRBV6-5,TRBJ2-2,CASRRFRGNTGELFF
TRBV5-1,TRBJ1-2,CASSLDTPGFYSNGYTF
TRBV19,TRBJ1-5,CASSIAGRSNQPQHF
TRBV6-5,TRBJ1-2,CASSNQGGLYGYTF
TRBV5-6,TRBJ2-7,CASSLALSQGMIHEQYF
TRBV27,TRBJ2-2,CASSRTGTGELFF
TRBV9,TRBJ2-7,CASSTGGLAYEQYF
TRBV11-2,TRBJ2-5,CASSLVSPTQYF
TRBV19,TRBJ2-7,CASSSLGAEQYF
TRBV6-5,TRBJ2-2,CASKEGATGELFF
TRBV5-1,TRBJ2-5,CASSLAATGGQETQYF